This T cell receptor (beta chain) stems from a study of T cell responses to AZD1222 COVID-19 vaccine. Germline V gene sequence: CDR1 LNHDA, CDR2 SQIVND (reference sequence). V was clipped by 8 bases and J by 5 bases; unmatched bases: 7. The CDR3 consists of 13 residues. Notes on the study in general: Spike-specific TCRs gained breadth and depth after people received two AZD1222 doses. The study identified only five to seven AZD1222 recipients as seropositive at baseline. Unmutated variant regions reportedly attract nearly half of all spike-specific TCRs.

TCRdb's copy holds only in-frame clones and misses some; the assay was immunoSEQ multiplex PCR. The table records 110,000 or so clones, approximately 90% of them present only once. This clone was seen once. Its specificity is not known. Second doses at about 4 or about 12 weeks were pooled. The chain carries TRBV19 and TRBJ1-2; 8 bases are a match to TRBD1. The TCR was taken from an adult who received the AZD1222 COVID-19 vaccine. The specimen comprised peripheral blood, sampled 28 days after the second AZD1222 dose. In DNA form, the CDR3 reads TGTGCCAGTGAGACAGGGGCCCGTTATGGCTACACCTTC. Encoded protein: CASETGARYGYTF. Filled out from reference TRBV19 and TRBJ1-2, the complete variable domain reads DGGITQSPKYLFRKEGQNVTLSCEQNLNHDAMYWYRQDPGQGLRLIYYSQIVNDFQKGDIAEGYSVSREKKESFPLTVTSAQKNPTAFYLCASETGARYGYTFGSGTRLTVV.